Listed below are T cell receptor beta chains from one sample, sequenced in a study of T cells after yellow fever vaccination. Each CDR3 protein gets one entry after TCRdb re-called the 5' RACE reads with MiXCR. The sample lists hundreds of thousands of distinct CDR3 sequences, 9% to 15% occurring once. The specimen comprised PBMCs, sampled on the day of the yellow fever booster vaccination. These receptors were collected from a man aged 30 to 45 who received the YFV17D yellow fever vaccine. CDR3s include the opening cysteine and the closing phenylalanine or tryptophan. D genes are given only for firm matches. Size is omitted from some rows. Given values are once, few, many or a class for expanded clones.

len,d_gene,abundance,j_gene,v_gene,CDR3aa,CDR3nt
15,.,few,TRBJ1-1,TRBV7-2,CASSEAGNRPTEAFF,TGTGCCAGCAGCGAGGCAGGGAATCGACCCACTGAAGCTTTCTTT
17,TRBD2,.,TRBJ2-2,TRBV7-9,CASSQNRLAGGPGELFF,TGTGCCAGCAGCCAGAATCGACTAGCGGGAGGGCCCGGGGAGCTGTTTTTT
14,TRBD1,few,TRBJ2-1,TRBV7-2,CASSSRTGTDEQFF,TGTGCCAGCAGCTCCCGGACAGGAACAGATGAGCAGTTCTTC
17,TRBD2,many,TRBJ2-7,TRBV5-5,CASSLVASGSSSYEQYF,TGTGCCAGCAGCTTGGTGGCTAGCGGGTCTAGCTCCTACGAGCAGTACTTC
14,.,many,TRBJ2-1,TRBV7-9,CASSNNRDSNEQFF,TGTGCCAGCAGCAACAACCGGGACTCCAATGAGCAGTTCTTC
12,.,few,TRBJ2-2,TRBV30,CASTPGYGELFF,TGTGCCTCTACTCCGGGGTACGGGGAGCTGTTTTTT
15,TRBD2,few,TRBJ2-1,TRBV5-1,CASSTTSGEYNEQFF,TGCGCCAGCAGCACCACTAGCGGGGAGTACAATGAGCAGTTCTTC
16,.,.,TRBJ2-1,TRBV11-1,CASSTRTGDTYNEQFF,TGTGCCAGCAGCACAAGGACGGGAGATACCTACAATGAGCAGTTCTTC
14,TRBD2,few,TRBJ2-7,TRBV18,CASSKLANIYEQYF,TGTGCCAGCTCAAAACTAGCGAACATCTACGAGCAGTACTTC
16,TRBD2,few,TRBJ2-1,TRBV11-1,CASRAPGTSGHNEQFF,TGTGCCAGCAGGGCACCAGGGACTAGCGGCCACAATGAGCAGTTCTTC
13,.,few,TRBJ2-2,TRBV30,CAWRTDNTGELFF,TGTGCCTGGAGGACAGATAACACCGGGGAGCTGTTTTTT
19,TRBD2,.,TRBJ2-3,TRBV6-2/TRBV6-3,CASRHGTSGSFLPSDTQYF,TGTGCCAGTCGGCACGGGACTAGCGGGAGCTTTCTTCCATCAGATACGCAGTATTTT
13,.,.,TRBJ2-5,TRBV5-1,CASSPTRQETQYF,TGCGCCAGCAGCCCGACTAGGCAAGAGACCCAGTACTTC
14,.,few,TRBJ2-5,TRBV10-2,CASSGQTGQETQYF,TGCGCCAGCAGTGGGCAAACAGGGCAAGAGACCCAGTACTTC
14,TRBD2,many,TRBJ2-7,TRBV6-2/TRBV6-3,CASSPTSGTYEQYF,TGTGCCAGCAGTCCGACTAGCGGGACATACGAGCAGTACTTC
14,.,many,TRBJ2-2,TRBV7-2,CASSLTGNTGELFF,TGTGCCAGCAGCTTAACCGGTAACACCGGGGAGCTGTTTTTT
15,TRBD1,.,TRBJ2-2,TRBV12-3/TRBV12-4,CASRPQGGGTGELFF,TGTGCCAGCAGGCCACAGGGGGGAGGCACCGGGGAGCTGTTTTTT
14,.,few,TRBJ2-1,TRBV7-8,CASSLAGSMYEQFF,TGTGCCAGCAGCCTTGCCGGGAGTATGTATGAGCAGTTCTTC
16,TRBD2,few,TRBJ2-7,TRBV4-1,CASSQEVVAGVYEQYF,TGCGCCAGCAGCCAAGAAGTAGTAGCGGGAGTCTACGAGCAGTACTTC
15,TRBD2,few,TRBJ2-1,TRBV20-1,CSASRSSGRASEQFF,TGCAGTGCTAGTAGGTCCAGCGGGAGGGCCAGTGAGCAGTTCTTC
13,.,few,TRBJ2-3,TRBV7-6,CASSSSQADTQYF,TGTGCCAGCAGCTCGTCACAAGCAGATACGCAGTATTTT
14,TRBD2,.,TRBJ2-1,TRBV7-2,CASSPRTSGIEQFF,TGTGCCAGCAGCCCGAGGACTAGCGGGATAGAGCAGTTCTTC
15,TRBD1,.,TRBJ1-2,TRBV5-6,CASSLDRGPGYGYTF,TGTGCCAGCAGCTTGGACAGGGGGCCGGGCTATGGCTACACCTTC
14,.,.,TRBJ2-3,TRBV2,CASSVTGITDTQYF,TGTGCCAGCAGTGTAACAGGGATAACCGATACGCAGTATTTT
15,TRBD1,.,TRBJ2-3,TRBV15,CATRQRRGPGDTQYF,TGTGCCACTAGGCAACGCAGGGGGCCGGGAGATACGCAGTATTTT
14,TRBD2,few,TRBJ2-7,TRBV30,CAWSVASGNYEQYF,TGTGCCTGGAGTGTCGCTAGCGGGAACTACGAGCAGTACTTC
13,TRBD1,few,TRBJ2-7,TRBV10-3,CAITEQGADEQYF,TGTGCCATCACGGAACAGGGGGCTGACGAGCAGTACTTC
14,.,few,TRBJ2-2,TRBV29-1,CSVARVSSGGELFF,TGCAGCGTTGCTAGAGTGTCCTCCGGGGGGGAGCTGTTTTTT
14,.,.,TRBJ2-5,TRBV4-2,CASSQVGGAETQYF,TGTGCCAGCAGCCAAGTAGGGGGAGCCGAGACCCAGTACTTC
15,.,.,TRBJ2-3,TRBV30,CAWGTGRGSTDTQYF,TGTGCCTGGGGTACAGGGAGGGGGAGCACAGATACGCAGTATTTT
14,.,few,TRBJ1-4,TRBV7-6,CASSLQGWDEKLFF,TGTGCCAGCAGCTTGCAGGGGTGGGACGAAAAACTGTTTTTT
18,TRBD2,few,TRBJ2-1,TRBV5-6,CASNPRTSGSRSYNEQFF,TGTGCCAGCAACCCCCGGACTAGCGGGAGTAGGTCCTACAATGAGCAGTTCTTC
17,TRBD2,.,TRBJ2-3,TRBV9,CASSVSGRAGQSDTQYF,TGTGCCAGCAGCGTTAGCGGGAGGGCCGGTCAATCAGATACGCAGTATTTT
15,.,many,TRBJ2-5,TRBV7-2,CASSSNTLSQETQYF,TGTGCCAGCAGCTCCAACACCCTATCGCAAGAGACCCAGTACTTC
15,.,few,TRBJ1-2,TRBV7-9,CASRTSGTGGDRYTF,TGTGCCAGCAGGACCTCGGGGACCGGCGGGGATCGCTACACCTTC
18,TRBD2,.,TRBJ2-7,TRBV10-2,CASISLIGLAGTSYEQYF,TGCGCCAGCATATCCCTAATCGGGCTAGCGGGCACCTCCTACGAGCAGTACTTC
13,.,many,TRBJ1-1,TRBV5-1,CASSLDSGTEAFF,TGCGCCAGCAGCTTGGACTCTGGCACTGAAGCTTTCTTT
11,.,many,TRBJ2-2,TRBV11-2,CASTITGELFF,TGTGCCAGCACCATCACCGGGGAGCTGTTTTTT
15,.,once,TRBJ1-2,TRBV11-2,CASSLGENLNYGYTF,TGTGCCAGCAGCTTAGGAGAGAACCTTAACTATGGCTACACCTTC
16,.,once,TRBJ1-4,TRBV10-3,CAISELGETTNEKLFF,TGTGCCATCAGTGAGCTCGGGGAAACAACTAATGAAAAACTGTTTTTT
13,.,.,TRBJ2-4,TRBV29-1,CSVVIGYGGIQYF,TGCAGCGTTGTGATAGGGTACGGCGGCATTCAGTACTTC
13,.,.,TRBJ2-3,TRBV24-1,CATSEPVTDTQYF,TGTGCCACCAGTGAACCTGTCACAGATACGCAGTATTTT
16,TRBD1,.,TRBJ2-3,TRBV11-2,CASSFHQGASTDTQYF,TGTGCCAGCAGCTTCCACCAGGGGGCGAGCACAGATACGCAGTATTTT
14,TRBD1,.,TRBJ2-3,TRBV12-5,CASGPDRGTDTQYF,TGTGCTAGTGGCCCGGACAGGGGGACAGATACGCAGTATTTT
13,.,few,TRBJ1-2,TRBV29-1,CSVTTDSNYGYTF,TGCAGCGTTACGACGGATAGTAACTATGGCTACACCTTC
14,.,.,TRBJ2-3,TRBV20-1,CSAPGIGFTDTQYF,TGCAGTGCCCCCGGGATCGGCTTCACAGATACGCAGTATTTT
16,TRBD1,.,TRBJ2-2,TRBV30,CAWSVRGTANTGELFF,TGTGCCTGGAGTGTACGAGGGACAGCGAACACCGGGGAGCTGTTTTTT
13,.,few,TRBJ2-5,TRBV15,CATGEWGDETQYF,TGTGCCACCGGCGAGTGGGGGGACGAGACCCAGTACTTC
14,.,.,TRBJ1-1,TRBV6-1,CASSEATANTEAFF,TGTGCCAGCAGTGAAGCGACAGCAAACACTGAAGCTTTCTTT